The 13 T cell receptor beta chains below were found in one sample sequenced in a study of neoadjuvant nivolumab and ipilimumab in lung cancer. Sequenced by immunoSEQ multiplex PCR; TCRdb stores in-frame clones only, minus some. The table lists around 21,000 clones, 82% of them singletons. The input for sequencing was peripheral blood, taken before neoadjuvant nivolumab, alone or with ipilimumab. The receptors were sampled from an adult with non-small cell lung cancer.

V and J are TRBV5-6 and TRBJ2-7, with D possibly matching TRBD2 (5 bases). The CDR3 runs 13 residues. From germline, CDR1 is SGHDT and CDR2 YYEEEE. With 0 bases removed from V and 5 bases from J, the gap between germline ends came to 9 bases. In nucleotides, the CDR3 is TGTGCCAGCAGCTTGGGAGGGAGAAACGAGCAGTACTTC. It is translated as CASSLGGRNEQYF.

The V gene is TRBV7-9, the J gene TRBJ1-1; perhaps TRBD1 as D (5 bases). V lost 0 bases and J lost 4, with 12 bases in between. The CDR3 has 15 amino acids. Germline V gene data show CDR1 as SEHNR and CDR2 as FQNEAQ (reference sequence). The CDR3 loop reads CASSLAHGGITEAFF. CDR3 nucleotides: TGTGCCAGCAGCTTAGCGCACGGGGGAATCACTGAAGCTTTCTTT.

The chain uses TRBV7-2 and TRBJ1-2; a possible D gene is TRBD1 (5 bases). V lost 1 base to trimming and J lost 5 bases, with 8 bases between them. The CDR3 is made up of 13 amino acids. CDR1 SGHTA and CDR2 FQGNSA come from the germline V gene. CDR3 coding DNA: TGTGCCAGCAGCTTAGGGCAGGGATATGGCTACACCTTC. It translates to CASSLGQGYGYTF.

Written as DNA, the CDR3 is TGTGCCAGCAGTTACGGCGGGCTAGCGGGAGACAATGAGCAGTTCTTC. Translation gives CASSYGGLAGDNEQFF. V is TRBV6-5 and J is TRBJ2-1, with 10 bases lining up with TRBD2. The germline V gene has CDR1 MNHEY and CDR2 SVGAGI. The junction had 6 bases not matched to a gene; V was cut back by 2 bases and J by 5 bases. The CDR3 is 16 residues long.

The rearrangement links TRBV30 to TRBJ2-3; D is uncertain. CDR3 length: 14 residues. Germline CDR1 reads GTSNPN; CDR2 reads SVGIG (reference sequence). V dropped 3 bases and J dropped 1 base, with 11 bases sitting between them. Here the CDR3 reads CAWSLILGTDTQYF. The CDR3, as DNA: TGTGCCTGGAGCTTAATCCTTGGCACAGATACGCAGTATTTT.

The gene calls are TRBV4-1 and TRBJ2-2; maybe TRBD1 (5 bases). The V end lost 4 bases, the J end lost 6 bases, and 18 bases lay between the germline ends. The CDR3 has 16 residues. Germline CDR1 reads MGHRA; CDR2 reads YSYEKL. The CDR3 loop reads CASSRVDMGFAGELFF. The CDR3 nucleotides are TGCGCCAGCAGCCGAGTGGACATGGGTTTTGCCGGGGAGCTGTTTTTT.

V usage is TRBV5-1 and J usage is TRBJ1-1; 7 bases line up with TRBD1. Germline V gene lookup returns CDR1 SGHRS and CDR2 YFSETQ. The V and J ends lost 3 bases and 0 bases, in that order; junction bases with no gene match: 5. The CDR3 contains 15 residues. The CDR3 region is CASSSQTGMNTEAFF. DNA for the CDR3: TGCGCCAGCAGCTCCCAGACAGGGATGAACACTGAAGCTTTCTTT. Drawing the rest from reference TRBV5-1 and TRBJ1-1, the complete variable domain is KAGVTQTPRYLIKTRGQQVTLSCSPISGHRSVSWYQQTPGQGLQFLFEYFSETQRNKGNFPGRFSGRQFSNSRSEMNVSTLELGDSALYLCASSSQTGMNTEAFFGQGTRLTVV.

The chain couples TRBV28 to TRBJ2-7, with no clear D. The ends were cut back, 8 bases at V and 0 bases at J, with 11 bases in the middle. The CDR3 consists of 13 residues. Per germline, CDR1 MDHEN and CDR2 SYDVKM. The CDR3 DNA is TGTGCCAGCCTTCGGAAAAGCTCCTACGAGCAGTACTTC. Translating gives CASLRKSSYEQYF.

The table lists this clone with a few counts. The V call is TRBV19, the J call TRBJ1-5; TRBD1 matches at 7 bases. J lost 5 bases, V lost 9 bases, and 7 bases had no gene match. Germline V lookup: CDR1 LNHDA, CDR2 SQIVND (reference sequence). This CDR3 is built from 13 residues. This CDR3 reads CASSRDSDQPQHF. CDR3 coding DNA: TGTGCCAGCTCCCGGGACAGTGATCAGCCCCAGCATTTT.

The chain recombines TRBV6-5 with TRBJ2-7, with 12 bases identical to TRBD1. Looked up from germline, CDR1 is MNHEY and CDR2 is SVGAGI. V lost 5 bases and J lost 7; bases outside the gene matches: 6. This CDR3 has 14 residues. The DNA of the CDR3 is TGTGCCAGCAGTCTGGGACAGGGGGCGGATGAGCAGTACTTC. This gives the protein CASSLGQGADEQYF.

The genes are TRBV19 and TRBJ2-7, with D unclear. This CDR3 comprises 15 residues. CDR1 LNHDA and CDR2 SQIVND come from the germline V gene (reference sequence). Trimming pared 4 bases from V and 3 bases from J, leaving 16 bases between. The CDR3 is CASSTSARSFYEQYF. The CDR3 coding sequence is TGTGCCAGTAGTACATCGGCCAGGTCCTTCTACGAGCAGTACTTC.

The CDR3 sequence is CASSPGTPQSAGEQFF. The CDR3 nucleotides read TGTGCCAGCAGCCCAGGCACTCCCCAGTCCGCGGGTGAGCAGTTCTTC. The gene calls are TRBV9 and TRBJ2-1; tentatively, D is TRBD2 (5 bases). The germline V gene encodes CDR1 SGDLS and CDR2 YYNGEE. CDR3 length: 16 amino acids. V was trimmed by 4 bases and J by 9 bases, leaving 23 bases between them.

This clone has just a few counts. V and J are TRBV5-1 and TRBJ2-6; D might be TRBD2 (5 bases). CDR3 length: 16 residues. V lost 4 bases and J lost 2, with 13 bases in between. Germline assignment: CDR1 SGHRS and CDR2 YFSETQ. The CDR3 region is CASSAGGIAGANVLTF. DNA for the CDR3: TGCGCCAGCAGCGCGGGCGGAATTGCTGGGGCCAACGTCCTGACTTTC. Complete variable domain (other parts from reference TRBV5-1 and TRBJ2-6): KAGVTQTPRYLIKTRGQQVTLSCSPISGHRSVSWYQQTPGQGLQFLFEYFSETQRNKGNFPGRFSGRQFSNSRSEMNVSTLELGDSALYLCASSAGGIAGANVLTFGAGSRLTVL.